A selection of T cell receptor beta chains follows, all from one sample in a study of blood T cell repertoires in COVID-19. Assay: immunoSEQ multiplex PCR; the TCRdb copy retains only in-frame clones and omits some. Here the sample spans fewer than 250,000 clones, around 89% being singletons. The sample was peripheral blood. Receptors originate from a human donor in a cohort sampled during active COVID-19. Both conserved end residues are part of each CDR3. The D gene is left open where the match is weak.

CDR3 protein,J gene,V gene,D gene
CASSLRVKQETQYF,TRBJ2-5,TRBV5-1,.
CASSHGTILYNEQFF,TRBJ2-1,TRBV11-2,TRBD2
CASNKDGGNQPQHF,TRBJ1-5,TRBV2,.
CASKVGRGTDTQYF,TRBJ2-3,TRBV19,TRBD2
CSAFGGLGYTF,TRBJ1-2,TRBV20-1,.
CASSLNGGLGKQYF,TRBJ2-7,TRBV27,.
CASRQAGPTYNEQFF,TRBJ2-1,TRBV6-2/TRBV6-3,.
CASSQGTGQVMQPQHF,TRBJ1-5,TRBV4-1,.
CSVVAGRSYNEQFF,TRBJ2-1,TRBV29-1,.
CASSLVAGVFEQYF,TRBJ2-7,TRBV11-2,TRBD2
CSAGGTGGTDTQYF,TRBJ2-3,TRBV20-1,TRBD1
CASSSSGAEETQYF,TRBJ2-5,TRBV5-4,.
CASSRLDRSDTQYF,TRBJ2-3,TRBV7-2,.
CASSLAGPRDTQYF,TRBJ2-3,TRBV7-2,.
CASSAVLRLTNEKLFF,TRBJ1-4,TRBV2,.
CASSHDEEGNTDTQYF,TRBJ2-3,TRBV4-3,.
CSVGEGVGGYTF,TRBJ1-2,TRBV29-1,.
CACHRRGPDYNSPLHF,TRBJ1-6,TRBV30,TRBD1
CASSPVAAGELFF,TRBJ2-2,TRBV5-6,.
CTSSQGRHNRLYGYTF,TRBJ1-2,TRBV1,.
CSVTLQHYEQYF,TRBJ2-7,TRBV29-1,.
CASSVVGTGDYGYTF,TRBJ1-2,TRBV9,TRBD1
CASSLDGSSYEQYF,TRBJ2-7,TRBV5-1,.
CACSFGVSYNEQFF,TRBJ2-1,TRBV30,.
CASSYKLAGSETQYF,TRBJ2-5,TRBV6-2/TRBV6-3,TRBD2
CAWRPQGVKGTEAFF,TRBJ1-1,TRBV30,.
CASRSQTGETGELFF,TRBJ2-2,TRBV25-1,TRBD1
CASSQFAGGIYGYTF,TRBJ1-2,TRBV4-1,.
CAWDRDTPEAFF,TRBJ1-1,TRBV30,.
CASSVDRVGPGFF,TRBJ1-1,TRBV9,.
CASSRGLGGEAFF,TRBJ1-1,TRBV6-5,TRBD1
CASSLSFTNTEAFF,TRBJ1-1,TRBV5-6,.
CASSRDRVGVYEQYF,TRBJ2-7,TRBV6-5,TRBD1
CSASRTGQTKLFF,TRBJ1-4,TRBV20-1,.
CASSFPGQTTFF,TRBJ1-1,TRBV27,TRBD1
CASSRTPMGQGSYEQYF,TRBJ2-7,TRBV6-6,.
CASSQEVGDTYNEQFF,TRBJ2-1,TRBV4-2,.